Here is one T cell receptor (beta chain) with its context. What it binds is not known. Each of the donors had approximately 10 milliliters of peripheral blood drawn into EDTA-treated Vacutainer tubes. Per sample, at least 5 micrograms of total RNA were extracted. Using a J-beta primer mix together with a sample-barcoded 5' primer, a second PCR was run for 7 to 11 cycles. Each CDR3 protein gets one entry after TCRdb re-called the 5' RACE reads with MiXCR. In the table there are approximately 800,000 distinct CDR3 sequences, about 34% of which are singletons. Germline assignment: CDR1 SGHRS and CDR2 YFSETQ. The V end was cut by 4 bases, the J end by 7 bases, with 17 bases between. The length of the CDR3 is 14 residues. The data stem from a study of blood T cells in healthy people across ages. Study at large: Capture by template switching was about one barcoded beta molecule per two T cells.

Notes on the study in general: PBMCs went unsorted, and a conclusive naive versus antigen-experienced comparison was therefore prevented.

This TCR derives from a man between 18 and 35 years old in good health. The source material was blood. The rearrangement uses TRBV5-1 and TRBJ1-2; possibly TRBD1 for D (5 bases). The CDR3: CASSPKNPGCGYTF. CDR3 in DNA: TGCGCCAGCAGCCCTAAAAATCCAGGGTGTGGCTACACCTTC. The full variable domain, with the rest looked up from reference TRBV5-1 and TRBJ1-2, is KAGVTQTPRYLIKTRGQQVTLSCSPISGHRSVSWYQQTPGQGLQFLFEYFSETQRNKGNFPGRFSGRQFSNSRSEMNVSTLELGDSALYLCASSPKNPGCGYTFGSGTRLTVV.